This T cell receptor beta chain was identified during a study of cytomegalovirus exposure and HLA in healthy donors. Germline CDR1 is SGHRS and CDR2 is YFSETQ. The V gene end was trimmed by 2 bases and the J gene end by 7 bases; junction bases not matched to a gene: 0. CDR3 length equals 11 residues. PCR was performed using 60 Vbeta and 13 Jbeta primers. Profiling relied on immunoSEQ multiplex PCR, and the TCRdb table lists in-frame clones only, not all of them. This sample has under 200,000 clones, with around 63% found just once. What was sequenced was PBMCs. The origin of this receptor is a woman younger than 30 in good health and CMV-seropositive. The V call is TRBV5-1, the J call TRBJ2-7, with 7 bases lining up with TRBD2. The CDR3 DNA sequence: TGCGCCAGCAGCTTTAGCGGGGAGCAGTACTTC. It yields the protein CASSFSGEQYF. Complete variable domain (other parts from reference TRBV5-1 and TRBJ2-7): KAGVTQTPRYLIKTRGQQVTLSCSPISGHRSVSWYQQTPGQGLQFLFEYFSETQRNKGNFPGRFSGRQFSNSRSEMNVSTLELGDSALYLCASSFSGEQYFGPGTRLTVT.